Listed below are T cell receptor beta chains from one sample, sequenced in a study of blood T cell repertoires in COVID-19. Sequencing was performed with immunoSEQ multiplex PCR; in TCRdb, only in-frame clones are kept and a portion is missing. In the table there are fewer than 500,000 clones, roughly nine tenths of which are singletons. Input material: PBMCs or T cells enriched from blood (not recorded which). The receptors here all came from a man aged 25 to 40 who had recovered from COVID-19. The CDR3 runs from the conserved cysteine through the conserved F or W. Each record gives: D gene, clone size, J gene, V gene, CDR3 protein, CDR3 DNA. D genes are given only for firm matches. Size values are once, few and many counts, or a class for expanded clones, and some rows have none.

NA	once	TRBJ2-5	TRBV11-2	CASSTQTGVQETQYF	TGTGCCAGCAGCACCCAGACAGGTGTCCAAGAGACCCAGTACTTC
NA	once	TRBJ2-1	TRBV29-1	CSTPSQAYNEQFF	TGCAGCACCCCTTCTCAGGCTTACAATGAGCAGTTCTTC
TRBD1	NA	TRBJ2-2	TRBV11-3	CASSPFGQAHGELFF	TGTGCCAGCAGCCCCTTCGGACAGGCCCACGGGGAGCTGTTTTTT
TRBD1	NA	TRBJ2-7	TRBV7-6	CASSPRQGAYEQYF	TGTGCCAGCAGCCCGCGACAGGGGGCATACGAGCAGTACTTC
TRBD2	NA	TRBJ2-2	TRBV18	CASSPEAGDNTGELFF	TGTGCCAGCTCACCGGAGGCGGGAGATAACACCGGGGAGCTGTTTTTT
TRBD2	NA	TRBJ2-1	TRBV7-9	CASSPPGTSTNNEQFF	TGTGCCAGCAGCCCTCCCGGGACTAGCACAAACAATGAGCAGTTCTTC
NA	NA	TRBJ1-5	TRBV27	CASSFGGDNQPQHF	TGTGCCAGCAGTTTCGGGGGAGACAATCAGCCCCAGCATTTT
TRBD1	NA	TRBJ1-4	TRBV28	CASSLDRGHEKLFF	TGTGCCAGCAGCCTCGACAGGGGTCATGAAAAACTGTTTTTT
TRBD2	NA	TRBJ2-1	TRBV9	CASSLAGGPGSYNEQFF	TGTGCCAGCAGCCTAGCGGGAGGGCCTGGCTCCTACAATGAGCAGTTCTTC
NA	NA	TRBJ2-2	TRBV6-4	CASSSQGSGELFF	TGTGCCAGCAGTTCACAGGGATCCGGGGAGCTGTTTTTT
NA	few	TRBJ1-5	TRBV28	CASTGGNQPQHF	TGTGCCAGCACGGGGGGCAATCAGCCCCAGCATTTT
NA	NA	TRBJ2-1	TRBV5-4	CASSRDRSTIDEQFF	TGTGCCAGCAGCCGCGACAGGAGCACAATCGATGAGCAGTTCTTC
NA	NA	TRBJ2-7	TRBV6-5	CASTRAEGLYEQYF	TGTGCCAGCACTCGGGCGGAGGGCCTCTACGAGCAGTACTTC
TRBD1	NA	TRBJ1-1	TRBV7-9	CASSSRDRNTEAFF	TGTGCCAGCAGCTCCCGGGACAGGAACACTGAAGCTTTCTTT
NA	NA	TRBJ1-2	TRBV7-9	CASSLTGDEANYGYTF	TGTGCCAGCAGCTTAACAGGCGACGAGGCAAACTATGGCTACACCTTC
NA	NA	TRBJ1-3	TRBV3-1/TRBV3-2	CASSQGPFSGNTIYF	TGTGCCAGCAGCCAAGGGCCTTTCTCTGGAAACACCATATATTTT
NA	NA	TRBJ1-5	TRBV30	CAWIPPPEGGNQPQHF	TGTGCCTGGATCCCTCCTCCTGAGGGTGGCAATCAGCCCCAGCATTTT
TRBD1	NA	TRBJ2-4	TRBV7-9	CASSPTGGWAKNIQYF	TGTGCCAGCAGCCCGACAGGGGGCTGGGCCAAAAACATTCAGTACTTC
TRBD2	NA	TRBJ2-7	TRBV29-1	CSVPGAGGALYEQYF	TGCAGCGTCCCTGGAGCGGGAGGCGCCCTTTACGAGCAGTACTTC
NA	once	TRBJ1-5	TRBV19	CASRSGRGNQPQHF	TGTGCCAGTAGAAGTGGCAGGGGCAATCAGCCCCAGCATTTT
TRBD1	NA	TRBJ2-7	TRBV24-1	CATSDSGTDYEQYF	TGTGCCACCAGTGACTCCGGGACAGACTACGAGCAGTACTTC
TRBD1	once	TRBJ1-1	TRBV28	CASSLIPGGGEAFF	TGTGCCAGCAGTTTAATTCCAGGGGGCGGTGAAGCTTTCTTT
TRBD1	NA	TRBJ1-2	TRBV2	CASSVQGAKYGYTF	TGTGCCAGCAGTGTACAGGGGGCAAAATATGGCTACACCTTC
TRBD1	medium-sized	TRBJ1-1	TRBV10-3	CAISDTGANTEAFF	TGTGCCATCAGTGACACAGGGGCCAACACTGAAGCTTTCTTT
TRBD1	NA	TRBJ2-6	TRBV19	CASSPDRAGANVLTF	TGTGCCAGTAGTCCCGACAGGGCAGGGGCCAACGTCCTGACTTTC
NA	NA	TRBJ2-1	TRBV19	CASSRREMGNEQFF	TGTGCCAGTAGTCGCCGGGAGATGGGGAATGAGCAGTTCTTC
NA	once	TRBJ1-4	TRBV27	CAASRVLNEKLFF	TGTGCCGCGTCGAGGGTGCTGAATGAAAAACTGTTTTTT
NA	NA	TRBJ2-7	TRBV5-8	CASSNFYEQYF	TGTGCCAGCAGCAACTTCTACGAGCAGTACTTC
NA	NA	TRBJ2-2	TRBV18	CASSSNDPGFRVAGELFF	TGTGCCAGCTCATCCAATGATCCGGGCTTCAGGGTAGCCGGGGAGCTGTTTTTT
NA	NA	TRBJ2-3	TRBV28	CASSYSGRTDTQYF	TGTGCCAGCAGCTATAGCGGACGCACAGATACGCAGTATTTT
NA	NA	TRBJ2-2	TRBV2	CASRRDLNTGELFF	TGTGCCAGCAGACGGGACTTGAACACCGGGGAGCTGTTTTTT
TRBD1	NA	TRBJ1-3	TRBV13	CASSSGDRAGNTIYF	TGTGCCAGCAGCTCCGGGGACAGGGCCGGAAACACCATATATTTT
TRBD1	NA	TRBJ1-1	TRBV27	CASSWQNRGNTEAFF	TGTGCCAGCAGTTGGCAGAACAGGGGGAACACTGAAGCTTTCTTT
NA	NA	TRBJ1-3	TRBV5-5	CASSLVSSGNTIYF	TGTGCCAGCAGCTTGGTTTCATCTGGAAACACCATATATTTT
NA	NA	TRBJ1-2	TRBV21-1	CATLPRIGYTF	TGTGCCACCCTCCCCAGGATCGGCTACACCTTC
TRBD2	NA	TRBJ2-3	TRBV7-8	CASSSGLAGLVADTQYF	TGTGCCAGCAGCTCGGGACTAGCGGGATTGGTAGCAGATACGCAGTATTTT
NA	NA	TRBJ2-3	TRBV7-8	CASSPPGGDTQYF	TGTGCCAGCAGCCCCCCTGGAGGAGATACGCAGTATTTT
NA	NA	TRBJ1-1	TRBV13	CASSLRGKDTEAFF	TGTGCCAGCAGCTTAAGAGGGAAGGACACTGAAGCTTTCTTT
TRBD1	NA	TRBJ2-2	TRBV19	CASSSRTGNTGELFF	TGTGCCAGTAGCAGTCGGACAGGGAACACCGGGGAGCTGTTTTTT
NA	NA	TRBJ1-6	TRBV19	CASISGEMNSPLHF	TGTGCCAGTATATCAGGGGAGATGAATTCACCCCTCCACTTT
NA	NA	TRBJ2-1	TRBV5-5	CASSPGTYNEQFF	TGTGCCAGCAGCCCGGGGACCTACAATGAGCAGTTCTTC
TRBD1	NA	TRBJ2-2	TRBV5-1	CASSFGQGVNTGELFF	TGCGCCAGCAGCTTCGGACAGGGGGTTAACACCGGGGAGCTGTTTTTT
NA	NA	TRBJ2-3	TRBV19	CASSMGQAGADTQYF	TGTGCCAGTAGTATGGGACAGGCGGGAGCAGATACGCAGTATTTT
TRBD1	NA	TRBJ1-1	TRBV2	CASSEDRGQAFF	TGTGCCAGCAGTGAGGACAGGGGGCAAGCTTTCTTT
NA	NA	TRBJ2-5	TRBV30	CAWTPLSLETQYF	TGTGCCTGGACCCCCCTGAGTTTAGAGACCCAGTACTTC
TRBD2	NA	TRBJ2-3	TRBV10-3	CAIRGGLTSTDTQYF	TGTGCCATCAGGGGGGGACTAACTAGCACAGATACGCAGTATTTT